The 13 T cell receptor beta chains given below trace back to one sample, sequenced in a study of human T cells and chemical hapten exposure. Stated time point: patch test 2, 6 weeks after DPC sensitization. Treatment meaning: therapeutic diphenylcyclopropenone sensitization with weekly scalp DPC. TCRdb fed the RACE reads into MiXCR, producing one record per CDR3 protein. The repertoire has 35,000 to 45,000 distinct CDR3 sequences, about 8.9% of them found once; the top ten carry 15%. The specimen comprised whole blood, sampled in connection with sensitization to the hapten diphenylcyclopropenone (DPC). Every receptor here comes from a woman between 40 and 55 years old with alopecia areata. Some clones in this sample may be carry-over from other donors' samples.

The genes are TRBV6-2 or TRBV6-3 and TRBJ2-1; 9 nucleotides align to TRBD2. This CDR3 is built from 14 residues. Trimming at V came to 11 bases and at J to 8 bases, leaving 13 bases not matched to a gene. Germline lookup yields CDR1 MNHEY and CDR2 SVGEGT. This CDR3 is CAALGAGGLYEQFF. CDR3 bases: TGTGCCGCACTAGGAGCGGGGGGATTGTATGAGCAGTTCTTC.

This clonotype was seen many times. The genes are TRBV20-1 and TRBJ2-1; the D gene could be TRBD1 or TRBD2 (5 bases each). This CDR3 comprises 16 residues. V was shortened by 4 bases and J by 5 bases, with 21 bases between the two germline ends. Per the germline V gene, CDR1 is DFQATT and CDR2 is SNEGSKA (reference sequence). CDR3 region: CSANPSSSLGDNEQFF. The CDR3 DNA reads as TGCAGTGCTAACCCGAGCAGTTCGCTGGGGGACAATGAGCAGTTCTTC.

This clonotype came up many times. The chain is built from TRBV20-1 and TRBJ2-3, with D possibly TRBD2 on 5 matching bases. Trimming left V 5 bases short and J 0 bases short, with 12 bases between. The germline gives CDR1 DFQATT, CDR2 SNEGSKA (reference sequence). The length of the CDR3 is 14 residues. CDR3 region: CSAPTTRSTDTQYF. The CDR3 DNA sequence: TGCAGTGCTCCGACTACTAGGAGCACAGATACGCAGTATTTT.

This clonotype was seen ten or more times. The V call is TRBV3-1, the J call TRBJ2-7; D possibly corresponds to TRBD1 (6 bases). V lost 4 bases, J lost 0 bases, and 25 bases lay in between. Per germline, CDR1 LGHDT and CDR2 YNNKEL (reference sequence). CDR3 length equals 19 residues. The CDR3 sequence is CASSPSRGSASGISYEQYF. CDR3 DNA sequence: TGTGCCAGCAGCCCCTCAAGGGGGTCGGCCAGCGGTATCTCCTACGAGCAGTACTTC.

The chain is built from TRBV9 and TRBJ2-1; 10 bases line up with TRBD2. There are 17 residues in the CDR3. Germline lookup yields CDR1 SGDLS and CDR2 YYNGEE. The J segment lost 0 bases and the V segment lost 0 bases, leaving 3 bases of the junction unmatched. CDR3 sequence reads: CASSVALAGGSYNEQFF. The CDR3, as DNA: TGTGCCAGCAGCGTAGCATTAGCGGGGGGCTCCTACAATGAGCAGTTCTTC. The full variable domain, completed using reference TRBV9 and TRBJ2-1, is DSGVTQTPKHLITATGQRVTLRCSPRSGDLSVYWYQQSLDQGLQFLIQYYNGEERAKGNILERFSAQQFPDLHSELNLSSLELGDSALYFCASSVALAGGSYNEQFFGPGTRLTVL.

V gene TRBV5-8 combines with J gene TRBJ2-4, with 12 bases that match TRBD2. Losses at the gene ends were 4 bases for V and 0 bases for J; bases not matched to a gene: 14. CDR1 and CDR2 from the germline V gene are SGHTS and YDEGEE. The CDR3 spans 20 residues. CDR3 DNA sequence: TGTGCCAGCAGCCCTCGACTAGCGGGGGCCCAATCACTAGCCAAAAACATTCAGTACTTC. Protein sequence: CASSPRLAGAQSLAKNIQYF.

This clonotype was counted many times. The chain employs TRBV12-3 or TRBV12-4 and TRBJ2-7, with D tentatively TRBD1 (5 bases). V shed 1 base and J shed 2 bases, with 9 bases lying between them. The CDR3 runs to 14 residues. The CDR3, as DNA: TGTGCCAGCAGTTTAGGTCAGGGCACCTACGAGCAGTACTTC. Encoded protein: CASSLGQGTYEQYF.

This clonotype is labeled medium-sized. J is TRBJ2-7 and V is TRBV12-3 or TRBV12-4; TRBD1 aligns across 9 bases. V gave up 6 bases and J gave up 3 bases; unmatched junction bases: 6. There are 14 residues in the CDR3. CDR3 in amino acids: CASSNRDRVYEQYF. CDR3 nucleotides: TGTGCCAGCAGCAACCGGGACAGGGTCTACGAGCAGTACTTC.

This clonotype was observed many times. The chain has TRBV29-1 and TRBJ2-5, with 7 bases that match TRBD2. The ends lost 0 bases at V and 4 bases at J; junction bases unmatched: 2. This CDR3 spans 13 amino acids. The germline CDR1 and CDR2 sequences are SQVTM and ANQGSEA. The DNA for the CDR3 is TGCAGCGTTGAAGAAGGGAGGGTAGAGACCCAGTACTTC. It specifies CSVEEGRVETQYF.

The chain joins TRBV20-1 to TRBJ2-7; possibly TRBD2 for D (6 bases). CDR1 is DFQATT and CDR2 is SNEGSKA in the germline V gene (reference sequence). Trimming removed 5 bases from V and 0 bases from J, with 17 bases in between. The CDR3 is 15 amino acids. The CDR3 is CSAEAGLQSSYEQYF. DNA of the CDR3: TGCAGTGCTGAGGCGGGACTCCAAAGCTCCTACGAGCAGTACTTC.

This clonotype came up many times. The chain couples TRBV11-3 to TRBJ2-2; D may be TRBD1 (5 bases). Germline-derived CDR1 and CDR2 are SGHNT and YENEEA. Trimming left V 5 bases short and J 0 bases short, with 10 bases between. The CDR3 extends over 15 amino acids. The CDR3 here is CASSPGRANTGELFF. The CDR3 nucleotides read TGTGCCAGCAGCCCGGGCAGGGCGAACACCGGGGAGCTGTTTTTT. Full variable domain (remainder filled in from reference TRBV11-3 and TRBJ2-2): EAGVVQSPRYKIIEKKQPVAFWCNPISGHNTLYWYLQNLGQGPELLIRYENEEAVDDSQLPKDRFSAERLKGVDSTLKIQPAELGDSAVYLCASSPGRANTGELFFGEGSRLTVL.

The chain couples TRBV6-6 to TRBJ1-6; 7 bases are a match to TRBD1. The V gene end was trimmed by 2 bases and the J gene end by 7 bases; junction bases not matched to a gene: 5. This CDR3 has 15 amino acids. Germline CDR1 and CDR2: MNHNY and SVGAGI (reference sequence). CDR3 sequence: CASSYRQGENSPLHF. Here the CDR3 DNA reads TGTGCCAGCAGTTACAGGCAGGGGGAAAATTCACCCCTCCACTTT.

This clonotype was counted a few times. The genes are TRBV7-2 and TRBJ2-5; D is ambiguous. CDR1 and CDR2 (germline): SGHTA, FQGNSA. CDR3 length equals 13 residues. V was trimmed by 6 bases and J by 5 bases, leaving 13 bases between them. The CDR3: CASSSRVVETQYF. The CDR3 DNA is TGTGCCAGCAGTAGTCGGGTCGTGGAGACCCAGTACTTC.